The 8 T cell receptor beta chains below come from one sample, sequenced in a study of T cells in localized non-small cell lung cancer. Some clones are missing from TCRdb's copy, which holds only in-frame ones; the method was immunoSEQ multiplex PCR. The table records about 19,000 clones, 80% to 95% of them present only once. The material sequenced was peripheral blood, taken before any cancer treatment. These receptor sequences come from a male donor aged 60 or over with stage I squamous cell lung carcinoma.

This chain joins TRBV27 and TRBJ1-2; D is ambiguous. The CDR3 spans 15 residues. Trimming took 3 bases from V and 3 from J, leaving 14 bases between them. Germline-derived CDR1 and CDR2 are MNHEY and SMNVEV (reference sequence). The CDR3 loop reads CASSFLRRRDYGYTF. The CDR3 DNA is TGTGCCAGCAGTTTCCTAAGGAGAAGGGACTATGGCTACACCTTC.

V usage is TRBV7-8 and J usage is TRBJ2-2, with TRBD2 identical over 8 bases. V dropped 1 base and J dropped 7; count of bases not matched to a gene: 11. This CDR3 contains 17 residues. The germline CDR1 and CDR2 sequences are SGHVS and FQNEAQ. In DNA form, the CDR3 reads TGTGCCAGCAGCTTAGGGTCGAGAAGCGGGAGCGTCGGGGAGCTGTTTTTT. Its translation is CASSLGSRSGSVGELFF.

The chain's CDR3 is CASSLAGPDTDTQYF. CDR3 coding DNA: TGCGCCAGCAGCTTGGCGGGCCCAGACACAGATACGCAGTATTTT. This rearrangement joins TRBV5-1 to TRBJ2-3, with D uncertain. The V end was cut by 0 bases, the J end by 2 bases, with 10 bases between. The CDR3 totals 15 residues. In germline, CDR1 is SGHRS, CDR2 YFSETQ.

The chain carries TRBV19 and TRBJ2-7; unclear D gene. Trimming removed 1 base from V and 0 bases from J, with 7 bases in between. CDR3 size: 14 residues. From germline, CDR1 is LNHDA and CDR2 SQIVND (reference sequence). The CDR3 DNA sequence: TGTGCCAGTAGTATAGGAACCAACTCCTACGAGCAGTACTTC. Translating it yields CASSIGTNSYEQYF.

The chain has TRBV25-1 and TRBJ2-2; TRBD2 matches 10 bases. This CDR3 contains 16 residues. The V and J ends lost 7 bases and 4 bases, in that order; junction bases with no gene match: 9. Germline V gene data show CDR1 as MGHDK and CDR2 as SYGVNS. Here the CDR3 DNA reads TGTGCCAGCACCCCCCTAAGCGGGAGGGGCACCGGGGAGCTGTTTTTT. Protein: CASTPLSGRGTGELFF.

This clone has a single count. The CDR3 spells CSVEGGRTQYF. As DNA, the CDR3 is TGCAGCGTTGAGGGGGGCAGGACGCAGTATTTT. J is TRBJ2-3 and V is TRBV29-1; the D call may be TRBD1 or TRBD2 (6 bases each). V gave up 3 bases and J gave up 9 bases, with 10 bases separating them. In germline, CDR1 is SQVTM, CDR2 ANQGSEA. CDR3 size: 11 residues.

The J gene is TRBJ2-5, the V gene TRBV19, with 9 bases that match TRBD1. From germline, CDR1 is LNHDA and CDR2 SQIVND (reference sequence). The CDR3 has 14 residues. V was pared by 7 bases and J by 4 bases, with 7 bases of the junction left unmatched. In DNA, the CDR3 is TGTGCCAGTACCGAACAGGGGGCTGGAGAGACCCAGTACTTC. This codes for CASTEQGAGETQYF.

This rearrangement joins TRBV11-2 to TRBJ1-1; D not certain. V lost 6 bases and J lost 1, with 12 bases in between. Germline loops: CDR1 SGHAT, CDR2 FQNNGV. The CDR3 runs to 14 residues. CDR3 bases: TGTGCCAGCAGTCCCGGACTTCAGAACACTGAAGCTTTCTTT. Translation gives CASSPGLQNTEAFF. Using reference TRBV11-2 and TRBJ1-1 for the parts outside the CDR3, the full variable domain is EAGVAQSPRYKIIEKRQSVAFWCNPISGHATLYWYQQILGQGPKLLIQFQNNGVVDDSQLPKDRFSAERLKGVDSTLKIQPAKLEDSAVYLCASSPGLQNTEAFFGQGTRLTVV.